This T cell receptor beta chain was recovered during a study of cytomegalovirus exposure and HLA in healthy donors. Study-wide findings and caveats: It was confirmed in vitro that a few of the CMV-associated chains were specific for CMV antigens.

The PCR used 60 Vbeta and 13 Jbeta primers. Profiled with immunoSEQ multiplex PCR; TCRdb holds only in-frame clones, not every one. The sample contains fewer than 120,000 clones, 60% to 85% of which appear only once. It was healthy bone marrow donors who served as donors. Details on this clone: Its target is unknown.

The sample consisted of PBMCs. The TCR originated in a woman in her twenties or thirties in good health and CMV-seronegative.

In nucleotides, the CDR3 is TGTGCCACCAGCAGAGGGCAAGAGGGAACCCACGAGCAGTACTTC. It codes for CATSRGQEGTHEQYF. The chain joins TRBV15 to TRBJ2-7, with D maybe TRBD2 (5 bases). Looked up from germline, CDR1 is LNHNV and CDR2 is YYDKDF (reference sequence). Trimming removed 1 base from V and 5 bases from J, with 15 bases in between. The CDR3 loop spans 15 amino acids.